One TCR beta chain is described in this entry. As yet, its antigen is unknown. The data are from a study of shared clonotypes between healthy human individuals. Overall study results and limits: Against clonotypes common to all four donors, non-shared ones had lower generation probabilities. Some naive CD4 clonotypes, 4% to 6%, turned up in common across several donors.

In germline, CDR1 is MGHRA, CDR2 YSYEKL. The CDR3 runs to 14 residues. V lost 1 base to trimming and J lost 8 bases; unmatched junction nucleotides: 5. Positive CCR7 selection of CD45RO-negative cells yielded the naive CD8 cells, and terminally differentiated effector memory CD45RA+ cells were excluded. Across several immunoSEQ plates, the genomic DNA of each subset was split evenly. Libraries were prepared by immunoSEQ multiplex PCR; TCRdb keeps only in-frame clonotypes and omits some of them. The data show over 2 million clones, with approximately 94% seen just once and about 1.1% held by the top ten.

The chain combines TRBV4-1 with TRBJ2-1; 7 nucleotides line up with TRBD2. Sequenced input: naive CD8+ T cells sorted from blood. This clonotype was sampled from a man aged 18 to 30 in good health. CDR3 DNA: TGCGCCAGCAGCCAAGGACTAGCCTCAGATGAGCAGTTCTTC. It encodes CASSQGLASDEQFF.